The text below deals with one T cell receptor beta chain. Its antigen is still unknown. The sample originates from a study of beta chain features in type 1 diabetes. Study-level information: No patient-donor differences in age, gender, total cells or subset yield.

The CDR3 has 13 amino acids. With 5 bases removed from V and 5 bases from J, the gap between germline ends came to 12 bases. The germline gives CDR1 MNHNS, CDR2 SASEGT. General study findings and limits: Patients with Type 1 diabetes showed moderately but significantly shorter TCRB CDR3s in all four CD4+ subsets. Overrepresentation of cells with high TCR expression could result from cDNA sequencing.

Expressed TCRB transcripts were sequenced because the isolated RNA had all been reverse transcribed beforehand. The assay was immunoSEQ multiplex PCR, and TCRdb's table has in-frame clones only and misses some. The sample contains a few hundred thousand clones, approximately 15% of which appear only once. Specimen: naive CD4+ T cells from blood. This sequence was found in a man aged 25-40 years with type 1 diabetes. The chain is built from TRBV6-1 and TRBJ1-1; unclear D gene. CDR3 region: CASSHTPGTEAFF. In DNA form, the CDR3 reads TGTGCCAGCAGTCACACCCCGGGAACTGAAGCTTTCTTT.